This TCR beta chain was retrieved from a study of blood T cell repertoires in COVID-19. About the study: Sites in the United States, Italy and Spain provided acute and convalescent COVID-19 samples. Sample material is recorded as cDNA or gDNA derived from T cells, B-cell-depleted T cells, or PBMCs.

Authors' methods: How many nucleated cells were present was estimated from reference gene primer amplification. Profiled with immunoSEQ multiplex PCR; TCRdb holds only in-frame clones, not every one. V, J and clone size are taken as reported in that table, and D and trimming were inferred from the DNA itself. Found here are roughly 20,000 clones, about 90% of them singletons; the top ten hold about 5.7%. The sequenced material came from peripheral blood. The origin of this receptor is a woman of 80 years or more with active COVID-19.

CDR3 loop: CATSDRFSSPLHF. The CDR3 DNA reads as TGTGCCACCTCTGACAGGTTCTCCTCACCCCTCCACTTT. The chain carries TRBV24-1 and TRBJ1-6; perhaps TRBD1 as D (6 bases). The CDR3 loop spans 13 amino acids. CDR1 is KGHDR, CDR2 SFDVKD, per germline. Trimming removed 9 bases at V and 10 bases at J, with 15 bases between.